The T cell receptor (beta chain) under discussion was sequenced for a study of cytomegalovirus exposure and HLA in healthy donors. In the study overall: From HLA-typed donors, an early data release held some 91 million unique TCRs.

A multiplex PCR was run with 60 Vbeta primers and 13 Jbeta primers. The protocol was immunoSEQ multiplex PCR, while the TCRdb copy is restricted to in-frame clones and leaves out a portion. Here the sample spans 150,000 to 200,000 clones, roughly three quarters being singletons. Germline loops: CDR1 MDHEN, CDR2 SYDVKM. The CDR3 runs 14 residues. V was trimmed by 2 bases and J by 6 bases, leaving 11 bases between them. This clone was seen once. Antigen unknown. General study points: Association of a missense DCLRE1C variant with TCR beta V- and J-gene trimming was reported in a later analysis. A later analysis found TCR association rates differed by HLA locus, highest for DRB1 and lowest for HLA-C. Because they were indistinguishable, some V segments, including TRBV6-2 and TRBV6-3, were excluded.

The material sequenced was PBMCs. This TCR was recovered from a man aged 35 to 55 in good health and CMV-seropositive. The J gene is TRBJ1-3, the V gene TRBV28; possibly TRBD1 for D (6 bases). The chain's CDR3 is CASSLEGGPNTIYF. Here the CDR3 DNA reads TGTGCCAGCAGTTTAGAGGGGGGGCCAAACACCATATATTTT.